Shown below are 26 T cell receptor beta chains from a single sample sequenced in a study of T cells in Graves' hyperthyroidism and ophthalmopathy. What was amplified from RNA transcripts were TCR beta CDR3 regions. First-round RT-PCR of the TCR CDR3 relied on the HTBI primer set. TCRdb re-analysed the multiplex PCR reads in MiXCR, keeping a single row per CDR3 protein. The data show approximately 430,000 distinct CDR3 sequences, under 15% seen once. The specimen was blood. These receptors were collected from a man aged 18 to 30 with Graves' ophthalmopathy.

This clonotype was detected only a few times. This chain links TRBV15 with TRBJ1-4; D unresolved. The CDR3 extends over 14 amino acids. Looked up from germline, CDR1 is LNHNV and CDR2 is YYDKDF (reference sequence). Trimming took off 1 base at V and 8 bases at J, with 11 bases between the two ends. For the CDR3, the DNA is TGTGCCACCAGCAGAGGGGAGGTCGAGGAAAAACTGTTTTTT. Translated: CATSRGEVEEKLFF. Full variable domain (outside the CDR3, taken from reference TRBV15 and TRBJ1-4): DAMVIQNPRYQVTQFGKPVTLSCSQTLNHNVMYWYQQKSSQAPKLLFHYYDKDFNNEADTPDNFQSRRPNTSFCFLDIRSPGLGDTAMYLCATSRGEVEEKLFFGSGTQLSVL.

This clonotype was picked up many times. The J gene is TRBJ2-7, the V gene TRBV5-1; 13 bases are shared with TRBD2. Trimming cost V 4 bases and J 4 bases; bases outside gene matches: 2. The CDR3 loop spans 14 amino acids. Germline V CDR1 and CDR2: SGHRS, YFSETQ. CDR3 protein: CASSLTSGGYEQYF. CDR3 nucleotides: TGCGCCAGCAGCCTGACTAGCGGGGGGTACGAGCAGTACTTC.

This clonotype was observed many times. This chain links TRBV12-3 or TRBV12-4 with TRBJ1-1, with 7 nucleotides matching TRBD1. This CDR3 has 15 residues. V dropped 4 bases and J dropped 1; count of bases not matched to a gene: 6. The CDR3 nucleotides are TGTGCCAGCAGTTCCCGCCAGGGGGGGAACACTGAAGCTTTCTTT. This encodes CASSSRQGGNTEAFF.

This clonotype appeared a few times. This chain uses TRBV3-1 with TRBJ1-4, with D perhaps TRBD1 (5 bases). The CDR3 runs 15 residues. The V gene's germline CDR1 is LGHDT and CDR2 YNNKEL (reference sequence). V shed 1 base and J shed 4 bases, with 10 bases lying between them. The CDR3 nucleotides read TGTGCCAGCAGCCAAGGTTGGGGCTTTAATGAAAAACTGTTTTTT. It specifies CASSQGWGFNEKLFF.

This chain connects TRBV7-9 to TRBJ1-4, with 8 bases identical to TRBD1. The length of the CDR3 is 17 residues. CDR1 and CDR2 (germline): SEHNR, FQNEAQ (reference sequence). With 0 bases clipped from V and 12 bases from J, the junction kept 15 bases outside the gene matches. For the CDR3, the DNA is TGTGCCAGCAGCTTAGCCAAGGGACAGGCCATCGTCAAAGAACTGTTTTTT. Translating it yields CASSLAKGQAIVKELFF.

This clonotype was counted at least ten times. The chain joins TRBV6-5 to TRBJ2-7; 11 positions agree with TRBD2. CDR1 is MNHEY, CDR2 SVGAGI, per germline. The V gene end was trimmed by 0 bases and the J gene end by 6 bases; junction bases not matched to a gene: 4. The CDR3 is 15 residues long. The CDR3: CASSYSTSGSREQYF. As DNA, the CDR3 is TGTGCCAGCAGTTACTCTACTAGCGGGAGCCGCGAGCAGTACTTC.

With regard to this clonotype: Given a much more abundant clone one base away, this may be a read error. The rearrangement uses TRBV6-5 and TRBJ2-3, with D possibly matching TRBD1 (6 bases). Trimming took 0 bases from V and 2 from J, leaving 15 bases between them. Germline V gives CDR1 MNHEY, CDR2 SVGAGI. The CDR3 is made up of 17 amino acids. CDR3 in amino acids: CASSYSLDKGDTDTQYF. CDR3 bases: TGTGCCAGCAGTTACTCCCTTGACAAGGGGGACACAGATACGCAGTATTTT.

This clonotype was counted ten times or more. V usage is TRBV10-3 and J usage is TRBJ2-1; D not resolved. The germline V gene encodes CDR1 ENHRY and CDR2 SYGVKD. The CDR3 length is 11 residues. Trimming removed 10 bases from V and 5 bases from J, with 9 bases in between. CDR3 residues: CASNSNNEQFF. The CDR3 nucleotides read TGTGCCAGCAACAGCAACAATGAGCAGTTCTTC.

The chain uses TRBV5-4 and TRBJ1-1; D gene uncertain. This CDR3 spans 16 amino acids. The germline CDR1 and CDR2 sequences are SGHNT and YYREEE (reference sequence). V gave up 0 bases and J gave up 2 bases, with 14 bases separating them. CDR3 protein: CASSLGLQPQNTEAFF. The CDR3 nucleotides are TGTGCCAGCAGCTTGGGTCTTCAACCCCAAAACACTGAAGCTTTCTTT.

CDR3 nucleotides: TGCGCCAGCAGCTTGTCGCTAGCGGGGGCAAAAGAGACCCAGTACTTC. Residues: CASSLSLAGAKETQYF. The chain carries TRBV5-1 and TRBJ2-5, with 10 bases lining up with TRBD2. This CDR3 is 16 amino acids long. V shed 1 base, J shed 3 bases, and the junction held 6 bases outside the gene matches. Germline values: CDR1 SGHRS, CDR2 YFSETQ.

The V gene is TRBV6-1, the J gene TRBJ2-7; D uncertain. The V end was cut by 6 bases, the J end by 1 base, with 13 bases between. The germline V gene has CDR1 MNHNS and CDR2 SASEGT. The CDR3 consists of 14 residues. The CDR3 here is CASRSALGSYEQYF. The CDR3 DNA sequence: TGTGCCAGCAGGAGCGCCCTCGGTTCCTACGAGCAGTACTTC.

This clonotype was counted between two and nine times. This sequence joins TRBV19 and TRBJ1-1; 11 nucleotides match TRBD1. V shed 7 bases, J shed 4 bases, and the junction held 8 bases outside the gene matches. Germline-derived CDR1 and CDR2 are LNHDA and SQIVND (reference sequence). This CDR3 contains 15 residues. CDR3 DNA sequence: TGTGCCAGTAATCGGGGGGACAGGGGGACCACTGAAGCTTTCTTT. Translation gives CASNRGDRGTTEAFF.

In the case of this clonotype: No conserved phenylalanine or tryptophan is present at the end of the CDR3, so a read error is the likely explanation. The chain links TRBV29-1 to TRBJ2-6; 11 bases line up with TRBD1. This CDR3 region has 15 residues. V was pared by 5 bases and J by 2 bases, with 2 bases of the junction left unmatched. In germline, CDR1 is SQVTM, CDR2 ANQGSEA. DNA of the CDR3: TGCAGCGTTCGGACAGGGGGCGCTGGGGCCAACGTCCTGACTTGC. This codes for CSVRTGGAGANVLTC.

This clonotype was detected a few times. The V gene is TRBV19, the J gene TRBJ2-1; 13 bases fit TRBD2. The CDR3 is made up of 17 amino acids. The ends lost 2 bases at V and 2 bases at J; junction bases unmatched: 3. Germline values: CDR1 LNHDA, CDR2 SQIVND (reference sequence). This CDR3 reads CASSITSGGETYNEQFF. CDR3 nucleotides: TGTGCCAGTAGTATAACTAGCGGGGGGGAAACCTACAATGAGCAGTTCTTC.

The sample holds one count of this clonotype. The V and J genes are TRBV3-1 and TRBJ1-1; 10 nucleotides align to TRBD1. CDR1 is LGHDT, CDR2 YNNKEL, per germline (reference sequence). The CDR3 has 15 amino acids. The V and J ends lost 5 bases and 3 bases, in that order; junction bases with no gene match: 6. The CDR3 DNA reads TGTGCCAGCAGCACCCCGGGACAGGGGTACACTGAAGCTTTCTTT. Its translation: CASSTPGQGYTEAFF.

The table lists this clonotype with many counts. The chain joins TRBV2 to TRBJ2-7; TRBD2 is a possible D gene (6 bases). Germline CDR1 is SNHLY and CDR2 is FYNNEI. Trimming removed 7 bases from V and 0 bases from J, with 16 bases in between. The CDR3 runs to 15 residues. The CDR3 is CASTKGGTDSYEQYF. The DNA for the CDR3 is TGTGCCAGCACCAAAGGCGGGACGGACTCCTACGAGCAGTACTTC. Drawing the rest from reference TRBV2 and TRBJ2-7, the complete variable domain is EPEVTQTPSHQVTQMGQEVILRCVPISNHLYFYWYRQILGQKVEFLVSFYNNEISEKSEIFDDQFSVERPDGSNFTLKIRSTKLEDSAMYFCASTKGGTDSYEQYFGPGTRLTVT.

On this clonotype itself: Just one base apart from a much larger clone, this may be a read error. The chain recombines TRBV5-1 with TRBJ1-3; possibly TRBD1 for D (6 bases). The germline V and J ends were trimmed by 0 bases and 2 bases, with 9 bases remaining between them. The V gene's germline CDR1 is SGHRS and CDR2 YFSETQ. The CDR3 totals 15 residues. In DNA form, the CDR3 reads TGCGCCAGCAGCTTGGATGGGGGCCCTGGAAACACCATATATTTT. Its translation: CASSLDGGPGNTIYF.

This clonotype was seen only a few times. The junction does not match germline at one end; this may be a read error. This chain joins TRBV7-8 and TRBJ2-3; 12 bases align to TRBD2. CDR1 and CDR2 (germline): SGHVS, FQNEAQ. CDR3 length equals 16 residues. The CDR3 loop reads CASRLGTSGSTDTQYF. In DNA, the CDR3 is TGTGCCAGCAGGTTAGGGACTAGCGGGAGCACAGATACGCAGTATTTT.

This clonotype was seen at least ten times. V is TRBV12-3 or TRBV12-4 and J is TRBJ2-7, with TRBD1 identical over 10 bases. The CDR3 is 15 residues long. The ends lost 5 bases at V and 4 bases at J; junction bases unmatched: 8. Here the CDR3 DNA reads TGTGCCAGCAGTGGCCCCGGGACAGGGGTTTACGAGCAGTACTTC. Protein product: CASSGPGTGVYEQYF.

This clonotype was seen ten or more times. The rearrangement uses TRBV2 and TRBJ2-1; weak D call: TRBD1 (6 bases). Germline V gives CDR1 SNHLY, CDR2 FYNNEI. The germline V and J ends were trimmed by 8 bases and 0 bases, with 14 bases remaining between them. The CDR3 covers 15 residues. CDR3 in DNA: TGTGCCAGCCGGGACACCGGATTCTCCTACAATGAGCAGTTCTTC. It is translated as CASRDTGFSYNEQFF.

This clonotype was recorded at least ten times. This chain connects TRBV30 to TRBJ1-5, with D unresolved. V lost 2 bases and J lost 5, with 10 bases in between. The CDR3 sequence is 13 residues long. The germline CDR1 and CDR2 sequences are GTSNPN and SVGIG (reference sequence). In DNA, the CDR3 is TGTGCCTGGAGTTTTGGGGAGGATCAGCCCCAGCATTTT. It yields the protein CAWSFGEDQPQHF.

The table lists this clonotype with many counts. The chain has TRBV2 and TRBJ2-7; unclear D gene. Germline V gene sequence: CDR1 SNHLY, CDR2 FYNNEI. The CDR3 extends over 10 amino acids. V was pared by 7 bases and J by 3 bases, with 4 bases between. This chain's CDR3 is CASKDYEQYF. CDR3 nucleotides: TGTGCCAGCAAAGACTACGAGCAGTACTTC.

The chain is built from TRBV6-5 and TRBJ1-3, with D possibly matching TRBD1 (6 bases). Trimming stripped 0 bases from V and 0 bases from J, with 9 bases between. This CDR3 spans 16 amino acids. Germline CDR1 and CDR2: MNHEY and SVGAGI. This chain's CDR3 is CASSYSTGYSGNTIYF. The DNA of the CDR3 is TGTGCCAGCAGTTACTCCACAGGGTACTCTGGAAACACCATATATTTT.

The DNA of the CDR3 is TGTGCCAGCAGTTACTCGGCCACCTACGAGCAGTTCTTC. Translating it yields CASSYSATYEQFF. J is TRBJ2-7 and V is TRBV6-5; D call uncertain. The J call may be wrong; the DNA end is better matched by TRBJ2-1. The germline V gene has CDR1 MNHEY and CDR2 SVGAGI. The CDR3 spans 13 residues.

The chain employs TRBV5-1 and TRBJ2-5; D may be TRBD1 (6 bases). Between the trimmed V and J ends, which lost 0 bases and 5 bases, there was a span of 14 bases. This CDR3 has 15 amino acids. The germline gives CDR1 SGHRS, CDR2 YFSETQ. The CDR3 nucleotides read TGCGCCAGCAGCTTGGGTACAGGGCCCTTGGAGACCCAGTACTTC. Protein: CASSLGTGPLETQYF.

Concerning this clonotype itself: At one of its ends the junction is not consistent with the germline gene, which may arise from a read error. The chain carries TRBV27 and TRBJ2-3, with TRBD1 matching 7 bases. This CDR3 comprises 14 residues. The germline CDR1 and CDR2 sequences are MNHEY and SMNVEV (reference sequence). The CDR3 loop reads CASSVDRDTDAQYF. The CDR3 DNA follows: TGTGCCAGCAGTGTAGACAGGGACACAGATGCGCAGTATTTT.